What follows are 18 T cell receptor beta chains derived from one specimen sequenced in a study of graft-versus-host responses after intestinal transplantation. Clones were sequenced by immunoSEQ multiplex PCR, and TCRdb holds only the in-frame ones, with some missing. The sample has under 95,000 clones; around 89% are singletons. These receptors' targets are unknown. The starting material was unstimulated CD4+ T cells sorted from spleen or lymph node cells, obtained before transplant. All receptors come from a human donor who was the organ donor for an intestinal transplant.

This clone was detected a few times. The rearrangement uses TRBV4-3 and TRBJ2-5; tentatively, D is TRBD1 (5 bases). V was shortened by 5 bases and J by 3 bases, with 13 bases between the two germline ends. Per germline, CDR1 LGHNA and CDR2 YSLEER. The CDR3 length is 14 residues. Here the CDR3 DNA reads TGCGCCAGCAGCGTCCAGGGCGGTGAAGAGACCCAGTACTTC. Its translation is CASSVQGGEETQYF.

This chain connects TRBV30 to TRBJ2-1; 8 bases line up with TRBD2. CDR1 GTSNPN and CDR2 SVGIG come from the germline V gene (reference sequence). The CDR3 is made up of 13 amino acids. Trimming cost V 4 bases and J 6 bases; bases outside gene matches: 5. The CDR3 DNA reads TGTGCCTGGAAGCGGGGGTGGGGCAATGAGCAGTTCTTC. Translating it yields CAWKRGWGNEQFF.

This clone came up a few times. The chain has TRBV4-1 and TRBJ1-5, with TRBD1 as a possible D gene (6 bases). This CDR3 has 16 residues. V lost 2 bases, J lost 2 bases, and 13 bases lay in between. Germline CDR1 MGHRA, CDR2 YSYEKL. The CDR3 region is CASSQRPRTGNQPQHF. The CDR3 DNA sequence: TGCGCCAGCAGCCAAAGACCGCGGACAGGCAATCAGCCCCAGCATTTT.

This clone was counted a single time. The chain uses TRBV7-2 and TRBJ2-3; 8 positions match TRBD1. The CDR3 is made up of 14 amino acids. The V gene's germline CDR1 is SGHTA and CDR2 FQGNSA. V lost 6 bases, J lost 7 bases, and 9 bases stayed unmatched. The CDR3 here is CASSQGAEVYTQYF. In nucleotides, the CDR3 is TGTGCCAGCAGTCAGGGGGCAGAGGTGTATACGCAGTATTTT.

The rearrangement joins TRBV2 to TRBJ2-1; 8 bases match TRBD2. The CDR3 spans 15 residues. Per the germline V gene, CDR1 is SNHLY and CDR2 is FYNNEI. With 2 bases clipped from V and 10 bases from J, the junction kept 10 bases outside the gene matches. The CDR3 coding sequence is TGTGCCAGCAGTGAAACCCGGGGGGGCTCCAAGGAGCAGTTCTTC. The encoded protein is CASSETRGGSKEQFF.

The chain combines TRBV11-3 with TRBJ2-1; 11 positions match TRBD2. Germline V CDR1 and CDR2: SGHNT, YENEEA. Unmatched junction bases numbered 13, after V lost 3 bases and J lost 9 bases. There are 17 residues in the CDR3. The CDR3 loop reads CASSLDLTSGGVGEQFF. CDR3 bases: TGTGCCAGCAGCTTGGACCTTACTAGCGGGGGTGTGGGTGAGCAGTTCTTC. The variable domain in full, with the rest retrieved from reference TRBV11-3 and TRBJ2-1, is EAGVVQSPRYKIIEKKQPVAFWCNPISGHNTLYWYLQNLGQGPELLIRYENEEAVDDSQLPKDRFSAERLKGVDSTLKIQPAELGDSAVYLCASSLDLTSGGVGEQFFGPGTRLTVL.

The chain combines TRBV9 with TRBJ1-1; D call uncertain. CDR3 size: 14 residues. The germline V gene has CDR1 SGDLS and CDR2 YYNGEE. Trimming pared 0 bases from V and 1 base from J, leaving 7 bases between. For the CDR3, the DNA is TGTGCCAGCAGCGTAGGGAGTAGGAACACTGAAGCTTTCTTT. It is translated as CASSVGSRNTEAFF.

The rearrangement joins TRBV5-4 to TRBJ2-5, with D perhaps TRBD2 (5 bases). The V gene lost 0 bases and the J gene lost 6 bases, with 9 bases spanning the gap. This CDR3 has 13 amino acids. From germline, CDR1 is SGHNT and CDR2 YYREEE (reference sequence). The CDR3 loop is CASSLDGGQTQYF. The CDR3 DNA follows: TGTGCCAGCAGCTTGGATGGCGGGCAGACCCAGTACTTC.

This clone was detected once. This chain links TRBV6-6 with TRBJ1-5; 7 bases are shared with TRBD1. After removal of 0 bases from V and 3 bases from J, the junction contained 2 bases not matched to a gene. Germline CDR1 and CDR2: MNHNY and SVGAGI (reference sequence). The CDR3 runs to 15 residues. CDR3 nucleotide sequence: TGTGCCAGCAGTTACTCGGGACAGATCAATCAGCCCCAGCATTTT. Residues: CASSYSGQINQPQHF.

The chain's CDR3 is CASSGLDSYNEQFF. CDR3 bases: TGTGCCAGCAGCGGACTAGACTCCTACAATGAGCAGTTCTTC. The chain links TRBV9 to TRBJ2-1, with D tentatively TRBD2 (6 bases). The ends were cut back, 3 bases at V and 0 bases at J, with 7 bases in the middle. Per germline, CDR1 SGDLS and CDR2 YYNGEE. The CDR3 runs 14 residues. Complete variable domain (other parts from reference TRBV9 and TRBJ2-1): DSGVTQTPKHLITATGQRVTLRCSPRSGDLSVYWYQQSLDQGLQFLIQYYNGEERAKGNILERFSAQQFPDLHSELNLSSLELGDSALYFCASSGLDSYNEQFFGPGTRLTVL.

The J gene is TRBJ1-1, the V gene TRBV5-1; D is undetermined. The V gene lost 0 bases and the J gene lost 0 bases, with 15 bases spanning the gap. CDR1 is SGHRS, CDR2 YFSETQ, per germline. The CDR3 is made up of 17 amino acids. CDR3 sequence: CASSLARMGGMNTEAFF. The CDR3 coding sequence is TGCGCCAGCAGCTTGGCGAGGATGGGAGGCATGAACACTGAAGCTTTCTTT.

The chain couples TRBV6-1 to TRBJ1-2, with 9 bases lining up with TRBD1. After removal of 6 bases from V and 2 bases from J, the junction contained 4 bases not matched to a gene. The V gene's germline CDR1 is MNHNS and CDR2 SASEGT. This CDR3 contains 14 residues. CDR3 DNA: TGTGCCAGCAGGAGACAGGGGGTGAACTATGGCTACACCTTC. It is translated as CASRRQGVNYGYTF.

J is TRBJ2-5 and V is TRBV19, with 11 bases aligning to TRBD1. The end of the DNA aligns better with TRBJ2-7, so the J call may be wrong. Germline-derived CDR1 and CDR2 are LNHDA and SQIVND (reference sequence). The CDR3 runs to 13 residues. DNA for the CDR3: TGTGCCAGTAGAGGGACAGGGGGCTACGAGCAGTACTTC. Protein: CASRGTGGYEQYF.

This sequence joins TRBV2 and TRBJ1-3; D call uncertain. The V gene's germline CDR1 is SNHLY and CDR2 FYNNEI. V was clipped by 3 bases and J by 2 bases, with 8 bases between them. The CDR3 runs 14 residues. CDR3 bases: TGTGCCAGCAGTGATGTGGCAGCTGGAAACACCATATATTTT. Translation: CASSDVAAGNTIYF.

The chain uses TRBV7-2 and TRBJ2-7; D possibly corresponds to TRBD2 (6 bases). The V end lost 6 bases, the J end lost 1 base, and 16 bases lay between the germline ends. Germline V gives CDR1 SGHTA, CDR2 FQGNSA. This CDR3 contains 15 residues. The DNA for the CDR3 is TGTGCCAGCAGTTTTACGGGACTCCAATCCTACGAGCAGTACTTC. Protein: CASSFTGLQSYEQYF.

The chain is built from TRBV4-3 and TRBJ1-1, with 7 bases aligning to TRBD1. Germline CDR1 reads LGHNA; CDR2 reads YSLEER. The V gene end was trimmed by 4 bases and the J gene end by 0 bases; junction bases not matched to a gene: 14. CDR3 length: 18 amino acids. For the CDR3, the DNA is TGCGCCAGCAGCCTAGAGGTAGGGGGCGCCGTTATGAACACTGAAGCTTTCTTT. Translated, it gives CASSLEVGGAVMNTEAFF.

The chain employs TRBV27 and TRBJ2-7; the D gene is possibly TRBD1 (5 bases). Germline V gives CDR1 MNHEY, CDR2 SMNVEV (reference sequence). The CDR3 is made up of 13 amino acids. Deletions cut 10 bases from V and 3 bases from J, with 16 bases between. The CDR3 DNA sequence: TGTGCCAAAACAACAGGCTATTACTACGAGCAGTACTTC. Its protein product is CAKTTGYYYEQYF.

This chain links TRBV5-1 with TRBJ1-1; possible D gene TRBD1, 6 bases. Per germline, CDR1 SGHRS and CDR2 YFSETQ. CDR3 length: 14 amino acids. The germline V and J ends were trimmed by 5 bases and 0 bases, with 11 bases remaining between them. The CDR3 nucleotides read TGCGCCAGCAGGCTGGACAGCATGAACACTGAAGCTTTCTTT. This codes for CASRLDSMNTEAFF.